A single sample gave rise to the 9 T cell receptor beta chains below, sequenced in a study of CD8+ T cells in alopecia areata. Extracted from the samples, RNA was reverse transcribed into cDNA to serve as the sequencing template. Clones were read by immunoSEQ multiplex PCR, and TCRdb kept only the in-frame ones, dropping some. This table holds approximately 150,000 clones, 58% found once. Treatment: oral pan-JAK inhibitor, 5-10 mg twice daily. Sequencing used CD4+ T cells sorted from blood, obtained at approximately week 61, from a patient treated with tofacitinib. These TCRs come from a human donor with alopecia areata.

The genes are TRBV30 and TRBJ1-1; tentatively, D is TRBD1 (6 bases). Per the germline V gene, CDR1 is GTSNPN and CDR2 is SVGIG (reference sequence). This CDR3 is 15 amino acids long. Trimming cost V 4 bases and J 1 base, with 16 bases left between them. The DNA of the CDR3 is TGTGCCTGGACCACAGGGCCCCCCGAGAACACTGAAGCTTTCTTT. Translated, it gives CAWTTGPPENTEAFF.

The chain combines TRBV6-1 with TRBJ2-3; 11 bases line up with TRBD2. Germline-derived CDR1 and CDR2 are MNHNS and SASEGT. CDR3 length: 16 amino acids. The ends lost 2 bases at V and 1 base at J; junction bases unmatched: 2. In DNA form, the CDR3 reads TGTGCCAGCAGTGAATCGACTAGCGGGGGCACAGATACGCAGTATTTT. Its protein is CASSESTSGGTDTQYF.

V gene TRBV6-5 combines with J gene TRBJ2-4; D possibly corresponds to TRBD1 (6 bases). CDR3 size: 14 residues. Germline lookup yields CDR1 MNHEY and CDR2 SVGAGI. The V end was cut by 6 bases, the J end by 0 bases, with 9 bases between. The DNA for the CDR3 is TGTGCCAGCAGCCGGACAGTAGCCAAAAACATTCAGTACTTC. Translation: CASSRTVAKNIQYF.

About this clone: Other DNA sequences from this sample encode an identical CDR3 as well. V is TRBV15 and J is TRBJ2-1; 7 bases are a match to TRBD1. The J segment lost 5 bases and the V segment lost 5 bases, leaving 3 bases of the junction unmatched. From germline, CDR1 is LNHNV and CDR2 YYDKDF (reference sequence). This CDR3 is built from 13 residues. Written as DNA, the CDR3 is TGTGCCACCAGCCTGGACAGGAACAATGAGCAGTTCTTC. It is translated as CATSLDRNNEQFF.

V gene TRBV30 combines with J gene TRBJ2-5; D remains unclear. Germline lookup yields CDR1 GTSNPN and CDR2 SVGIG (reference sequence). This CDR3 has 11 residues. Trimming took 4 bases from V and 5 from J, leaving 8 bases between them. The chain's CDR3 is CAWNLGETQYF. DNA for the CDR3: TGTGCCTGGAACCTCGGGGAGACCCAGTACTTC.

The gene calls are TRBV20-1 and TRBJ1-6; D call uncertain. In germline, CDR1 is DFQATT, CDR2 SNEGSKA (reference sequence). CDR3 length: 11 residues. CDR3 sequence reads: CSAGSGSPLHF. CDR3 in DNA: TGCTCCGCGGGCTCCGGTTCACCCCTCCACTTT.

There are a few counts of this clone. V is TRBV6-5 and J is TRBJ1-1, with 7 bases identical to TRBD1. Per germline, CDR1 MNHEY and CDR2 SVGAGI. V shed 6 bases, J shed 7 bases, and the junction held 8 bases outside the gene matches. This CDR3 region has 13 residues. The CDR3 DNA reads TGTGCCAGCAGCTACAGGGGCATCGGTGAAGCTTTCTTT. This encodes CASSYRGIGEAFF.

The rearrangement links TRBV20-1 to TRBJ1-5; D perhaps matches TRBD1 (6 bases). The CDR3 covers 10 residues. Germline V gene data show CDR1 as DFQATT and CDR2 as SNEGSKA (reference sequence). The CDR3, as DNA: TGCGCAACAGGGTGGCAGCCCCAGCATTTT. Protein: CATGWQPQHF.

The rearrangement links TRBV30 to TRBJ2-3; the D is unclear. Germline CDR1 reads GTSNPN; CDR2 reads SVGIG (reference sequence). V gave up 2 bases and J gave up 1 base, with 10 bases separating them. This CDR3 contains 14 residues. CDR3 bases: TGTGCCTGGAGTCGAGGCCAACGCACAGATACGCAGTATTTT. Encoded protein: CAWSRGQRTDTQYF.